These 27 T cell receptor beta chains were all obtained from the same sample, sequenced in a study of CD8 T cells in Susac syndrome. A quantity of about 0.45 to 1 ug RNA underwent reverse transcription using random hexamers. TCRdb reprocessed the immunoSEQ multiplex PCR reads via MiXCR and lists one record per CDR3 protein. Altogether approximately 100,000 distinct CDR3 sequences are present, around 90% being singletons, with the ten largest covering about 0.14%. Sequencing was performed on CD4+ T cells from PBMCs. Source of these receptors: a human donor in good health.

This clonotype was counted a few times. The chain is built from TRBV20-1 and TRBJ2-5; maybe TRBD1 (7 bases). Germline lookup yields CDR1 DFQATT and CDR2 SNEGSKA (reference sequence). V was shortened by 3 bases and J by 5 bases, with 19 bases between the two germline ends. This CDR3 is built from 15 residues. Here the CDR3 DNA reads TGCAGTGCTAGGGGACTCCGGGACAGTTGGGAGACCCAGTACTTC. Translation: CSARGLRDSWETQYF.

This chain connects TRBV29-1 to TRBJ2-1; either TRBD1 or TRBD2 may supply D (6 bases each). V was pared by 3 bases and J by 9 bases, with 12 bases between. Germline CDR1 SQVTM, CDR2 ANQGSEA. This CDR3 region has 12 residues. The CDR3 reads CSVEEGGSEQFF. In DNA, the CDR3 is TGCAGCGTTGAGGAAGGGGGGAGTGAGCAGTTCTTC.

The chain recombines TRBV4-2 with TRBJ2-2; 9 positions agree with TRBD1. Per the germline V gene, CDR1 is LGHNA and CDR2 is YNFKEQ. This CDR3 comprises 15 residues. V shed 4 bases, J shed 6 bases, and the junction held 6 bases outside the gene matches. The CDR3 loop is CASSPRTGDAGELFF. Here the CDR3 DNA reads TGTGCCAGCAGCCCTCGGACAGGGGACGCCGGGGAGCTGTTTTTT.

This chain uses TRBV7-9 with TRBJ1-5, with D perhaps matching TRBD1 (6 bases). The CDR3 totals 16 residues. Trimming cost V 5 bases and J 0 bases, with 14 bases left between them. The germline V gene encodes CDR1 SEHNR and CDR2 FQNEAQ (reference sequence). CDR3 residues: CASSALGGSSNQPQHF. The CDR3, as DNA: TGTGCCAGCAGCGCCTTAGGGGGAAGTAGCAATCAGCCCCAGCATTTT.

The chain is built from TRBV7-9 and TRBJ1-4, with D perhaps TRBD1 (5 bases). Between the trimmed V and J ends, which lost 1 base and 2 bases, there was a span of 8 bases. The length of the CDR3 is 15 residues. Germline loops: CDR1 SEHNR, CDR2 FQNEAQ (reference sequence). CDR3 region: CASSLDWGTNEKLFF. In nucleotides, the CDR3 is TGTGCCAGCAGCTTAGACTGGGGGACTAATGAAAAACTGTTTTTT.

The chain links TRBV7-2 to TRBJ2-7; TRBD1 aligns across 9 bases. CDR3 length: 14 amino acids. CDR1 is SGHTA and CDR2 is FQGNSA in the germline V gene. V was pared by 5 bases and J by 4 bases, with 6 bases of the junction left unmatched. As DNA, the CDR3 is TGTGCCAGCAGCCGCTTACAGGGGGCGTACGAGCAGTACTTC. Amino acid sequence: CASSRLQGAYEQYF.

The chain joins TRBV6-5 to TRBJ2-7, with D unclear. Germline V gene sequence: CDR1 MNHEY, CDR2 SVGAGI. The CDR3 is made up of 15 amino acids. V was cut by 2 bases and J by 0 bases, with 11 bases left in between. The DNA of the CDR3 is TGTGCCAGCAGTTACGCGGCCCAGGTCTCCTACGAGCAGTACTTC. Translation gives CASSYAAQVSYEQYF.

The J gene is TRBJ2-2, the V gene TRBV19; weak D call: TRBD1 (5 bases). Deletions cut 5 bases from V and 7 bases from J, with 8 bases between. This CDR3 comprises 12 residues. The germline CDR1 and CDR2 sequences are LNHDA and SQIVND (reference sequence). The CDR3 DNA reads as TGTGCCAGTAGTTGGGGCGGCGGGGAGCTGTTTTTT. Its translation: CASSWGGGELFF.

J is TRBJ1-3 and V is TRBV7-2, with TRBD1 identical over 9 bases. The J segment lost 3 bases and the V segment lost 0 bases, leaving 3 bases of the junction unmatched. Per germline, CDR1 SGHTA and CDR2 FQGNSA. The CDR3 is 16 amino acids. In DNA, the CDR3 is TGTGCCAGCAGCTTAGCCGGACAGGGGAGTGGAAACACCATATATTTT. Translating gives CASSLAGQGSGNTIYF.

This chain uses TRBV10-3 with TRBJ1-1, with no clear D. CDR3 size: 14 residues. The V end lost 5 bases, the J end lost 4 bases, and 14 bases lay between the germline ends. Per the germline V gene, CDR1 is ENHRY and CDR2 is SYGVKD. The CDR3 DNA reads as TGTGCCATCAGTACCGGGCCCCCGGGCACTGAAGCTTTCTTT. The encoded protein is CAISTGPPGTEAFF.

The chain carries TRBV25-1 and TRBJ2-2; D not certain. The CDR3 consists of 14 residues. The germline gives CDR1 MGHDK, CDR2 SYGVNS. Trimming shortened V by 0 bases and J by 7 bases, and 9 bases separated the two germline ends. The CDR3 bases are TGTGCCAGCAGTGAATATAACGTCGGCGGGGAGCTGTTTTTT. It translates to CASSEYNVGGELFF.

This chain connects TRBV6-2 or TRBV6-3 to TRBJ2-5, with a weak D call TRBD2 (5 bases). Germline CDR1 is MNHEY and CDR2 is SVGEGT. Deletions cut 6 bases from V and 9 bases from J, with 23 bases between. CDR3 size: 15 residues. CDR3 loop: CASSHARGLPLAQYF. CDR3 DNA sequence: TGTGCCAGCAGCCACGCCCGGGGATTGCCCTTGGCCCAGTACTTC.

The genes are TRBV7-2 and TRBJ2-2, with 7 nucleotides matching TRBD1. J was trimmed by 3 bases and V by 2 bases; bases with no gene match: 3. This CDR3 is 15 amino acids long. Germline assignment: CDR1 SGHTA and CDR2 FQGNSA. The CDR3 DNA reads as TGTGCCAGCAGCTTACGGGACAGCCACACCGGGGAGCTGTTTTTT. Its protein is CASSLRDSHTGELFF.

The J gene is TRBJ2-1, the V gene TRBV6-5; 7 bases are shared with TRBD2. Germline values: CDR1 MNHEY, CDR2 SVGAGI. With V trimmed by 8 bases and J by 1 base, 2 bases remained unmatched. There are 13 residues in the CDR3. CDR3 in DNA: TGTGCCAGCCGGGGGGAGTCCTACAATGAGCAGTTCTTC. Its protein is CASRGESYNEQFF.

This clonotype showed up just a few times. The chain links TRBV4-1 to TRBJ2-3; 11 bases match TRBD2. Germline lookup yields CDR1 MGHRA and CDR2 YSYEKL. The CDR3 consists of 16 residues. Trimming removed 4 bases from V and 0 bases from J; junction bases left unmatched: 3. CDR3 coding DNA: TGCGCCAGCAGCCCGACTAGCGGGATAAGCACAGATACGCAGTATTTT. This translates into CASSPTSGISTDTQYF.

The chain is built from TRBV7-2 and TRBJ2-5; TRBD2 might be the D (5 bases). The CDR3 runs 13 residues. Per the germline V gene, CDR1 is SGHTA and CDR2 is FQGNSA. Trimming cost V 5 bases and J 3 bases, with 10 bases left between them. In nucleotides, the CDR3 is TGTGCCAGCAGCCCAGCGAGGGAAGAGACCCAGTACTTC. This gives the protein CASSPAREETQYF.

This clonotype showed up just a few times. The chain uses TRBV6-2 or TRBV6-3 and TRBJ2-7, with D possibly called TRBD1 or TRBD2 (6 bases each). Between the trimmed V and J ends, which lost 5 bases and 2 bases, there was a span of 16 bases. Germline lookup yields CDR1 MNHEY and CDR2 SVGEGT. The CDR3 runs 15 residues. The CDR3 sequence is CASSPPRGGPYEQYF. The CDR3, as DNA: TGTGCCAGCAGTCCCCCCAGGGGAGGACCCTACGAGCAGTACTTC.

This rearrangement joins TRBV9 to TRBJ2-7, with D maybe TRBD1 (8 bases). The V gene's germline CDR1 is SGDLS and CDR2 YYNGEE. This CDR3 contains 13 residues. The V end was cut by 3 bases, the J end by 7 bases, with 14 bases between. The CDR3 region has the DNA TGTGCCAGCAGCGGAGGACAGGGAGGGGAGCAGTACTTC. Translated, it gives CASSGGQGGEQYF. Full variable domain (missing parts from reference TRBV9 and TRBJ2-7): DSGVTQTPKHLITATGQRVTLRCSPRSGDLSVYWYQQSLDQGLQFLIQYYNGEERAKGNILERFSAQQFPDLHSELNLSSLELGDSALYFCASSGGQGGEQYFGPGTRLTVT.

V is TRBV29-1 and J is TRBJ1-2; D is perhaps TRBD1 (6 bases). This CDR3 is 13 amino acids long. The ends were cut back, 3 bases at V and 1 base at J, with 9 bases in the middle. Germline CDR1 reads SQVTM; CDR2 reads ANQGSEA. The CDR3 sequence: CSVDGTNNYGYTF. The DNA of the CDR3 is TGCAGCGTTGATGGGACAAATAACTATGGCTACACCTTC.

The count of this clonotype is one. V usage is TRBV30 and J usage is TRBJ1-2, with D possibly being TRBD1 (6 bases). The germline V and J ends were trimmed by 2 bases and 1 base, with 14 bases remaining between them. Germline V gene data show CDR1 as GTSNPN and CDR2 as SVGIG (reference sequence). The CDR3 extends over 15 amino acids. The CDR3 bases are TGTGCCTGGAGTCCCGCGGACAGATTTAACTATGGCTACACCTTC. As protein: CAWSPADRFNYGYTF.

The rearrangement links TRBV11-2 to TRBJ1-1; TRBD1 aligns across 8 bases. V lost 2 bases to trimming and J lost 8 bases; unmatched junction nucleotides: 4. Germline V gives CDR1 SGHAT, CDR2 FQNNGV. The CDR3 sequence is 13 residues long. The CDR3 loop is CASSLYRTGEAFF. In nucleotides, the CDR3 is TGTGCCAGCAGCTTATATCGGACAGGGGAAGCTTTCTTT. The whole variable domain, filled in from reference TRBV11-2 and TRBJ1-1, reads EAGVAQSPRYKIIEKRQSVAFWCNPISGHATLYWYQQILGQGPKLLIQFQNNGVVDDSQLPKDRFSAERLKGVDSTLKIQPAKLEDSAVYLCASSLYRTGEAFFGQGTRLTVV.

The chain couples TRBV9 to TRBJ2-7; 9 bases line up with TRBD2. Germline V gene data show CDR1 as SGDLS and CDR2 as YYNGEE. Unmatched junction bases numbered 7, after V lost 0 bases and J lost 3 bases. The CDR3 is 16 amino acids. CDR3 sequence (DNA): TGTGCCAGCAGCGTAGGAGGGACTAGCCGAATCTACGAGCAGTACTTC. Translation: CASSVGGTSRIYEQYF.

The chain links TRBV7-9 to TRBJ2-2; 12 bases agree with TRBD2. The CDR3 runs to 19 residues. Germline lookup yields CDR1 SEHNR and CDR2 FQNEAQ (reference sequence). The V segment lost 5 bases and the J segment 3 bases; nucleotides outside the gene matches: 13. CDR3 region: CASSPPLASGRAHTGELFF. The CDR3 nucleotides are TGTGCCAGCAGCCCGCCACTGGCTAGCGGGAGGGCCCACACCGGGGAGCTGTTTTTT.

The chain couples TRBV19 to TRBJ1-1; TRBD1 agrees at 8 bases. V was pared by 0 bases and J by 0 bases, with 9 bases of the junction left unmatched. The CDR3 consists of 18 residues. Germline CDR1 and CDR2: LNHDA and SQIVND (reference sequence). CDR3: CASSIDRSTGALNTEAFF. The CDR3 DNA follows: TGTGCCAGTAGTATAGACCGCTCGACAGGGGCCCTGAACACTGAAGCTTTCTTT.

The chain recombines TRBV5-5 with TRBJ2-1; D is ambiguous. V gave up 0 bases and J gave up 7 bases, with 8 bases separating them. This CDR3 has 13 amino acids. Germline CDR1 reads SGHKS; CDR2 reads YYEKEE (reference sequence). The CDR3 loop is CASSLEGNNEQFF. The CDR3 DNA reads TGTGCCAGCAGCTTGGAGGGAAATAATGAGCAGTTCTTC.

CDR3 region: CASSLVLTRGADGYTF. The DNA for the CDR3 is TGCGCCAGCAGCTTGGTTCTTACTAGGGGCGCTGATGGCTACACCTTC. This chain joins TRBV5-1 and TRBJ1-2, with a weak D call TRBD1 (5 bases). The CDR3 covers 16 residues. CDR1 is SGHRS and CDR2 is YFSETQ in the germline V gene. Trimming took off 0 bases at V and 6 bases at J, with 18 bases between the two ends.

This chain links TRBV20-1 with TRBJ1-5, with D maybe TRBD1 (5 bases). CDR1 is DFQATT, CDR2 SNEGSKA, per germline (reference sequence). V shed 3 bases and J shed 0 bases, with 9 bases lying between them. The CDR3 is 14 amino acids. This CDR3 is CSASGQYSNQPQHF. In DNA form, the CDR3 reads TGCAGTGCTAGTGGACAATATAGCAATCAGCCCCAGCATTTT.